These T cell receptor beta chains were read from a single sample in a study of T cell responses to AZD1222 COVID-19 vaccine. Sequenced by immunoSEQ multiplex PCR; TCRdb stores in-frame clones only, minus some. Here the sample spans about 110,000 clones, approximately 89% being singletons. The sample in question was peripheral blood, obtained on day 0 of MenACWY control vaccination. These receptors originate from an adult in good health. Each CDR3 is given with its conserved first and last residue. Each record gives: D gene, V gene, CDR3 length, J gene, clone size, CDR3 DNA, CDR3 protein. D genes are given only for firm matches. Size tells how often a clone was seen (once, few, many) or the class of an expanded clone, and some rows leave it out.

.,TRBV7-9,15,TRBJ1-2,.,TGTGCCAGCAGCTTAGGGGGAGGACCTAACTATGGCTACACCTTC,CASSLGGGPNYGYTF
.,TRBV5-4,13,TRBJ2-5,.,TGTGCCAGCAGCTTTCTGCCGCAAGAGACCCAGTACTTC,CASSFLPQETQYF
.,TRBV15,15,TRBJ1-1,once,TGTGCCACCAGCAGAGATGACAGGCAGAACACTGAAGCTTTCTTT,CATSRDDRQNTEAFF
.,TRBV5-1,13,TRBJ1-1,.,TGCGCCAGCAGCTTGGGGGCAAGCCCTGAAGCTTTCTTT,CASSLGASPEAFF
.,TRBV4-3,14,TRBJ1-1,.,TGCGCCAGCAGCCCCAGAGGGGAAGGGAATGAAGCTTTCTTT,CASSPRGEGNEAFF
TRBD2,TRBV7-2,16,TRBJ2-1,once,TGTGCCAGCAGCGACGCCCCAGCGGGGTCTCGCAATGAGCAGTTCTTC,CASSDAPAGSRNEQFF
.,TRBV11-2,12,TRBJ1-1,once,TGTGCCAGCAGCCCCAATTACTTTGAAGCTTTCTTT,CASSPNYFEAFF
TRBD2,TRBV11-1,15,TRBJ2-3,.,TGTGCCAGCAGCTTACTAGCGGGGGGGGCAGATACGCAGTATTTT,CASSLLAGGADTQYF
TRBD1,TRBV7-2,13,TRBJ1-5,.,TGTGCCAGCAGCTCCGACAGGGGTCAGCCCCAGCATTTT,CASSSDRGQPQHF
TRBD2,TRBV30,13,TRBJ2-2,.,TGTGCCTGGAATAGCGGGGGGGCTCCTCGGCTGTTTTTT,CAWNSGGAPRLFF
TRBD1,TRBV4-2,13,TRBJ1-1,.,TGTGCCAGCAGCGACAGGGAGACCACTGAAGCTTTCTTT,CASSDRETTEAFF
.,TRBV6-1,16,TRBJ1-5,once,TGTGCCAGCAGTGAAGCGCTTCCCGCGGGTACACCGCCCCAGCATTTT,CASSEALPAGTPPQHF
TRBD1,TRBV28,15,TRBJ1-4,.,TGTGCCAGCAGTACCGACAGGGCCACTAATGAAAAACTGTTTTTT,CASSTDRATNEKLFF
.,TRBV6-6,15,TRBJ2-7,.,TGTGCCAGCAGTCGTACCTCCGATAGCTCCTACGAGCAGTACTTC,CASSRTSDSSYEQYF
TRBD1,TRBV2,17,TRBJ2-6,.,TGTGCCAGCAGTTCAGGGGGCGCAGAATCTGGGGCCAACGTCCTGACTTTC,CASSSGGAESGANVLTF
.,TRBV28,14,TRBJ1-2,.,TGTGCCATAAAACGAGGGGGGCGATGGTATGGCTACACCTTC,CAIKRGGRWYGYTF
.,TRBV6-5,14,TRBJ1-2,.,TGTGCCAGCCGCGAATTACAATCTAACTATGGCTACACCTTC,CASRELQSNYGYTF
.,TRBV9,13,TRBJ2-7,.,TGTGCCAGCAGCGTAGAAAAAGTCCACGAGCAGTACTTC,CASSVEKVHEQYF
.,TRBV9,17,TRBJ2-5,.,TGTGCCAGCAGCGTAGGCGCGGGACAGAGTAGCCAAGAGACCCAGTACTTC,CASSVGAGQSSQETQYF
.,TRBV11-3,19,TRBJ2-3,.,TGTGCCAGCAGCCCTCCGGGACCAACCATCCCGAAATCGACAGATACGCAGTATTTT,CASSPPGPTIPKSTDTQYF
.,TRBV12-3/TRBV12-4,13,TRBJ2-5,.,TGTGCCAGTAGGCGGGGCGGCGGGGAGACCCAGTACTTC,CASRRGGGETQYF
TRBD2,TRBV6-5,15,TRBJ2-2,.,TGTGCCAGCAGTTACAAAGCGGGGGGATCGGGGGAGCTGTTTTTT,CASSYKAGGSGELFF
TRBD2,TRBV7-9,13,TRBJ2-3,.,TGTGCCAGCCGGGAGGGCAGCACAGATACGCAGTATTTT,CASREGSTDTQYF
.,TRBV7-8,14,TRBJ2-7,.,TGTGCCAGCAGCTTAGCGGTCCTAGCATACGAGCAGTACTTC,CASSLAVLAYEQYF
.,TRBV27,14,TRBJ1-4,.,TGTGCCAGCGGGGGGCTGGCAACTAATGAAAAACTGTTTTTT,CASGGLATNEKLFF
TRBD1,TRBV18,15,TRBJ1-4,.,TGTGCCAGCTCACCCCAGGGACAGGAGAATGAAAAACTGTTTTTT,CASSPQGQENEKLFF
.,TRBV6-2/TRBV6-3,12,TRBJ2-7,.,TGTGCCAGCAGTCCCCTTATGACAGAGCAGTACTTC,CASSPLMTEQYF
.,TRBV6-5,15,TRBJ2-3,.,TGTGCCAGCAGTTACTCGGGGACGGACACAGATACGCAGTATTTT,CASSYSGTDTDTQYF
TRBD1,TRBV10-1,12,TRBJ2-1,.,TGCGCCAGCGGACAGGTTAAGGGCGAGCAGTTCTTC,CASGQVKGEQFF
TRBD1,TRBV5-1,14,TRBJ2-7,.,TGCGCCAGCAGCTTGCCAGGACAGGGCCACGAGCAGTACTTC,CASSLPGQGHEQYF
.,TRBV6-5,15,TRBJ2-7,.,TGTGCCAGCAGTTACCGCTGGGGCAGAACTACCGAGCAGTACTTC,CASSYRWGRTTEQYF
.,TRBV2,15,TRBJ2-1,.,TGTGCCAGCCGGCCGCCCCCGGGAGTGTACAATGAGCAGTTCTTC,CASRPPPGVYNEQFF
.,TRBV2,13,TRBJ2-7,.,TGTGCCAGCAACCATGATCTCTCCTACGAGCAGTACTTC,CASNHDLSYEQYF
.,TRBV4-2,15,TRBJ2-7,.,TGTGCCAGCAGCCAAGATCTCGGGTACTCCTACGAGCAGTACTTC,CASSQDLGYSYEQYF
.,TRBV20-1,10,TRBJ1-2,few,TGCAGTGCTAGTAATCATGGCTACACCTTC,CSASNHGYTF
TRBD1,TRBV27,14,TRBJ1-2,.,TGTGCCAGCAGTTTTAGGGGGCCGCACTATGGCTACACCTTC,CASSFRGPHYGYTF
.,TRBV10-3,14,TRBJ1-3,.,TGTGCCATCAAGGCAGACAACTCTGGAAACACCATATATTTT,CAIKADNSGNTIYF
TRBD1,TRBV30,13,TRBJ1-2,.,TGTGCCTGGAGTGGGACAGGGCGTCTTGGCTACACCTTC,CAWSGTGRLGYTF
.,TRBV10-3,16,TRBJ2-7,once,TGTGCCATCAGTGTTAGGTCCCCTCAGGTTACCTACGAGCAGTACTTC,CAISVRSPQVTYEQYF
TRBD2,TRBV5-1,14,TRBJ2-1,.,TGCGCCAGCAGCTTTCCCAGCGGGGGGAATGAGCAGTTCTTC,CASSFPSGGNEQFF
.,TRBV7-3,15,TRBJ1-6,.,TGTGCCAGCGCTCCATCCAGCTCCTATAATTCACCCCTCCACTTT,CASAPSSSYNSPLHF
.,TRBV7-8,16,TRBJ1-5,.,TGTGCCAGCAGCTTAGGAGCCAGGGGTAGCAATCAGCCCCAGCATTTT,CASSLGARGSNQPQHF
.,TRBV19,16,TRBJ2-2,.,TGTGCCAGTAGTATCATGGGCCAGGGCAACACCGGGGAGCTGTTTTTT,CASSIMGQGNTGELFF
.,TRBV6-5,14,TRBJ2-7,.,TGTGCCAGCAGTATAAGACAGGGAGGTTACGAGCAGTACTTC,CASSIRQGGYEQYF
TRBD1,TRBV19,16,TRBJ1-1,few,TGTGCCAGTAGTATAGTTCCGGGACAGGTGAACACTGAAGCTTTCTTT,CASSIVPGQVNTEAFF
.,TRBV7-9,12,TRBJ2-3,.,TGTGCCAGCAGCCCCTTGGGGGATACGCAGTATTTT,CASSPLGDTQYF
.,TRBV30,11,TRBJ1-4,.,TGTGCCTCTGTTAAAGAGGAAAAACTGTTTTTT,CASVKEEKLFF
.,TRBV7-3,16,TRBJ1-6,.,TGTGCCAGCAGCTTACAGCCAGGGATCCATAATTCACCCCTCCACTTT,CASSLQPGIHNSPLHF
.,TRBV19,13,TRBJ2-1,.,TGTGCCAGTAGTATAGATAAGAGCCAGTCGCAGTTCTTC,CASSIDKSQSQFF
TRBD1,TRBV15,14,TRBJ1-1,.,TGTGCCACCAGCGGGACAGGGGGGAACACTGAAGCTTTCTTT,CATSGTGGNTEAFF